This TCR beta chain comes out of a study of cytomegalovirus exposure and HLA in healthy donors. This CDR3 is built from 13 residues. Deletions cut 2 bases from V and 4 bases from J, with 9 bases between. Germline V gene lookup returns CDR1 KGHSH and CDR2 LQKENI. The PCR made use of 60 Vbeta and 13 Jbeta primers. Only in-frame clones appear in the TCRdb table, and some are missing; sequencing was by immunoSEQ multiplex PCR. The sample contains over 250,000 clones, under 80% of which appear only once. This chain uses TRBV18 with TRBJ2-7; D perhaps matches TRBD1 (5 bases). The clonotype originates from a female donor in good health and CMV-seronegative. Material for sequencing was PBMCs. The CDR3 nucleotides are TGTGCCAGCTCACCAGGGGCGACTTACGAGCAGTACTTC. Its translation: CASSPGATYEQYF.